The TCR beta chain described here comes from a study of blood T cell repertoires in COVID-19. About the research overall: Samples came from the United States, Italy and Spain, spanning acute and convalescent COVID-19. From T cells, B-cell-depleted T cells, or PBMCs came the material, which was cDNA or gDNA.

The CDR3 runs 13 residues. CDR1 MNHEY and CDR2 SMNVEV come from the germline V gene (reference sequence). V lost 3 bases and J lost 5, with 9 bases in between. In the study's own analysis: Nucleated cell number was recorded as an estimate derived from reference gene primer amplification. The protocol was immunoSEQ multiplex PCR, while the TCRdb copy is restricted to in-frame clones and leaves out a portion. That table gives V, J and clone size, and the DNA gave D and trimming. The data hold 150,000 to 200,000 clones, with around 90% observed a single time. Recovered participants had two consecutive negative NP/OP PCR tests, healthcare professional clearance, or symptom resolution.

Sequencing used PBMCs or T cells enriched from blood (not recorded which). The rearrangement joins TRBV27 to TRBJ2-3; tentative D call: TRBD2 (5 bases). The sequence came from a woman aged 18-29 years who had recovered from COVID-19. The CDR3 reads CASSFSGLDTQYF. Here the CDR3 DNA reads TGTGCCAGCAGTTTCTCGGGGTTAGATACGCAGTATTTT.